What follows is one T cell receptor (beta chain) and its context. Its target is unknown. Naive CD8 T cells were sorted, and the gate applied was CD8+CD4-CCR7+CD45RA+. These data are taken from a study of molecular identifiers for immune sequencing clone quantification. Study-wide results and caveats: Underestimated sizes of highly expanded clones could result from identical TCR molecules that share a barcode. Jurkat TCR RNA spiked in from one cell reportedly remained identifiable amid about a million naive cells. In naive cells, clones above 20 RNA copies held under 1% of molecules, whereas in effector cells they held over 98%.

The length of the CDR3 is 14 residues. Trimming stripped 2 bases from V and 3 bases from J, with 10 bases between. CDR1 and CDR2 (germline): WSHSY, SAAADI. MiXCR, run by TCRdb on the PCR reads, gives a single entry per CDR3 protein. The repertoire has 53,000 or so distinct CDR3 sequences, around 34% of them found once; the top ten carry 3% to 4%. The sequence was obtained from a human donor in good health. Some libraries in this study had Jurkat cell RNA spiked in. Material for sequencing was naive CD8+ T cells from blood, with Jurkat cell RNA spiked in. Subset noted: FACS-sorted CD8+CD4-CCR7+CD45RA+ naive T cells. The chain employs TRBV10-2 and TRBJ1-2; D is possibly TRBD1 (5 bases). As DNA, the CDR3 is TGCGCCAGCAGTGAGCAGGGTTCTTACTATGGCTACACCTTC. Translation: CASSEQGSYYGYTF.